This T cell receptor beta chain was captured in a study of cytomegalovirus exposure and HLA in healthy donors. Looking at the study overall: T cells numbering around 190 million yielded around 120 million unique TCR beta sequences in an earlier analysis.

Use of 60 Vbeta and 13 Jbeta primers characterized the PCR. Clones were sequenced by immunoSEQ multiplex PCR, and TCRdb holds only the in-frame ones, with some missing. The data hold approximately 110,000 clones, with around four fifths observed a single time. This TCR was recovered from a woman aged 40 to 50 in good health and CMV-seronegative. Input material: PBMCs.

The CDR3 DNA is TGTGCCAGCAGTCTAGGAGCAGGGCTCTATGTAAGCTCCTACGAGCAGTACTTC. Protein: CASSLGAGLYVSSYEQYF. The chain carries TRBV28 and TRBJ2-7; D might be TRBD1 (5 bases). Germline V gene data show CDR1 as MDHEN and CDR2 as SYDVKM. The CDR3 loop spans 18 amino acids. The V and J ends lost 5 bases and 0 bases respectively, with 23 bases between them. Full variable domain (outside the CDR3, taken from reference TRBV28 and TRBJ2-7): DVKVTQSSRYLVKRTGEKVFLECVQDMDHENMFWYRQDPGLGLRLIYFSYDVKMKEKGDIPEGYSVSREKKERFSLILESASTNQTSMYLCASSLGAGLYVSSYEQYFGPGTRLTVT.